Presented here are 8 T cell receptor beta chains from one specimen sequenced in a study of T-cell memory formation after mild COVID-19. TCRdb reanalysed the 5' RACE reads using MiXCR and keeps one entry per CDR3 protein. The sample lists around 390,000 distinct CDR3 sequences; around a sixth were seen once. The sequencing input was PBMCs or a T cell subset sorted from them (not recorded which). The source of these receptors is a man aged 18 to 35 who had mild COVID-19 (a few samples of this study predate the infection). Cell type and time point are not known.

In this sample, this clonotype turned up a few times. The V and J genes are TRBV12-3 or TRBV12-4 and TRBJ2-2; no definite D call. Trimming took off 7 bases at V and 3 bases at J, with 12 bases between the two ends. The length of the CDR3 is 14 residues. DNA for the CDR3: TGTGCCAGCACCCCCCTGATGGACACCGGGGAGCTGTTTTTT. Translating gives CASTPLMDTGELFF.

This clonotype was recorded many times. The chain links TRBV4-2 to TRBJ1-5; maybe TRBD1 (5 bases). The CDR3 sequence is 15 residues long. Germline CDR1 LGHNA, CDR2 YNFKEQ. V was clipped by 3 bases and J by 5 bases, with 14 bases between them. The CDR3 nucleotides are TGTGCCAGCAGCCACCTGGGGGGGGGAGATCAGCCCCAGCATTTT. Residues: CASSHLGGGDQPQHF.

This clonotype showed up just a few times. The J gene is TRBJ2-2, the V gene TRBV5-6, with D perhaps matching TRBD2 (6 bases). Germline loops: CDR1 SGHDT, CDR2 YYEEEE. Trimming took off 2 bases at V and 0 bases at J, with 11 bases between the two ends. The CDR3 contains 16 residues. The CDR3 nucleotides read TGTGCCAGCAGCTTCGCGGGGCCGACGAACACCGGGGAGCTGTTTTTT. Translation gives CASSFAGPTNTGELFF.

V is TRBV29-1 and J is TRBJ1-1; 7 nucleotides agree with TRBD1. The CDR3 runs to 14 residues. J lost 0 bases, V lost 7 bases, and 8 bases had no gene match. CDR1 is SQVTM and CDR2 is ANQGSEA in the germline V gene. CDR3 DNA: TGCAGCGCGACAGGGATAAGTTTGAACACTGAAGCTTTCTTT. It yields the protein CSATGISLNTEAFF. Full variable domain (remainder filled in from reference TRBV29-1 and TRBJ1-1): SAVISQKPSRDICQRGTSLTIQCQVDSQVTMMFWYRQQPGQSLTLIATANQGSEATYESGFVIDKFPISRPNLTFSTLTVSNMSPEDSSIYLCSATGISLNTEAFFGQGTRLTVV.

The chain is built from TRBV6-2 or TRBV6-3 and TRBJ1-1; D is ambiguous. Germline CDR1 is MNHEY and CDR2 is SVGEGT. V was pared by 7 bases and J by 11 bases, with 17 bases between. The CDR3 extends over 12 amino acids. In nucleotides, the CDR3 is TGTGCCAGCAATACCGAGGGTGGAAAGGCTTTCTTT. It codes for CASNTEGGKAFF.

This clonotype was seen more than once but under ten times. J is TRBJ1-1 and V is TRBV5-1, with D uncertain. The CDR3 loop spans 13 amino acids. The germline V gene has CDR1 SGHRS and CDR2 YFSETQ. Trimming shortened V by 2 bases and J by 1 base, and 6 bases separated the two germline ends. The CDR3 here is CASSFEANTEAFF. In DNA, the CDR3 is TGCGCCAGCAGCTTTGAGGCGAACACTGAAGCTTTCTTT.

This clonotype has only a few counts. The chain is built from TRBV7-9 and TRBJ2-7; D possibly corresponds to TRBD1 (6 bases). The CDR3 sequence is 13 residues long. Trimming took off 4 bases at V and 3 bases at J, with 10 bases between the two ends. Germline V gene data show CDR1 as SEHNR and CDR2 as FQNEAQ (reference sequence). CDR3 DNA: TGTGCCAGCAGCTGGGGGCAGTACTACGAGCAGTACGTC. Translating it yields CASSWGQYYEQYV.

The chain links TRBV5-1 to TRBJ2-5; 7 bases fit TRBD1. The CDR3 is made up of 14 amino acids. CDR1 is SGHRS and CDR2 is YFSETQ in the germline V gene. With 3 bases clipped from V and 5 bases from J, the junction kept 7 bases outside the gene matches. Here the CDR3 reads CASSSGGFGETQYF. Here the CDR3 DNA reads TGCGCCAGCAGCTCAGGGGGATTCGGGGAGACCCAGTACTTC.